This T cell receptor beta chain was documented in a study of CXCR3-negative and CXCR3-positive naive CD8 T cells. Background on the study: Every library held about 1.5 +/- 0.3 million TRB reads, and the total came to around 150 million.

The study, taken as a whole, reports: Cryopreservation partially lowered CXCR3 expression, so most assays used fresh PBMCs. Between one naive subset and the other, surface CD5 was comparable, and TCR strength was inferred from TRB CDR3 properties. Memory cells showed distinct TRBV-TRBJ patterns, while the two naive subsets matched.

The CDR3 extends over 14 amino acids. The germline V gene has CDR1 SQVTM and CDR2 ANQGSEA. 5' RACE that incorporated UMI labels was used to prepare the TRB cDNA libraries. TCRdb derives one entry per CDR3 protein from the 5' RACE reads, leaving out DNA. Across 56,000 or so distinct CDR3 sequences, the top ten clones capture approximately 22% of the sample. With respect to this clonotype: Its antigen is unidentified.

The receptor's source is a human donor in good health. Some clones in this sample may be carry-over from other donors' samples. The chain joins TRBV29-1 to TRBJ2-7; TCRdb calls TRBD1, which cannot be checked without DNA. Sequenced: memory CD8+ T cells from blood. The CDR3 sequence is CSVLETGGSYEQYF.